A single sample is the source of the 6 T cell receptor beta chains below, sequenced in a study of cytomegalovirus exposure and HLA in healthy donors. The PCR made use of 60 Vbeta and 13 Jbeta primers. Method: immunoSEQ multiplex PCR; TCRdb's copy keeps in-frame clones and lacks some. This sample's clone table lists tens of thousands of clones. Sequencing was done on a sample of PBMCs. These receptors came from a female donor in good health and CMV-seronegative.

The V call is TRBV2, the J call TRBJ2-7, with 9 positions matching TRBD1. J gave up 6 bases and V 1 base, and 10 bases lay outside the gene matches. CDR1 SNHLY and CDR2 FYNNEI come from the germline V gene. The CDR3 has 16 amino acids. The CDR3 reads CASSEVGTGTPPEQYF. CDR3 bases: TGTGCCAGCAGTGAAGTTGGGACAGGGACCCCCCCCGAGCAGTACTTC.

The chain employs TRBV7-9 and TRBJ2-3; D may be TRBD1 (5 bases). In germline, CDR1 is SEHNR, CDR2 FQNEAQ (reference sequence). CDR3 length: 16 residues. V was trimmed by 0 bases and J by 4 bases, leaving 14 bases between them. Here the CDR3 reads CASSLASGNRADTQYF. CDR3 nucleotide sequence: TGTGCCAGCAGCTTAGCGTCAGGGAATCGTGCAGATACGCAGTATTTT.

The rearrangement uses TRBV7-9 and TRBJ1-1; D perhaps matches TRBD1 (5 bases). Trimming took off 10 bases at V and 4 bases at J, with 22 bases between the two ends. Germline V gene data show CDR1 as SEHNR and CDR2 as FQNEAQ (reference sequence). This CDR3 region has 15 residues. CDR3 coding DNA: TGTGCCACCTCGTTGGGGGGTGGGATTACCACTGAAGCTTTCTTT. It encodes CATSLGGGITTEAFF.

The V gene is TRBV4-1, the J gene TRBJ1-5; 7 bases are a match to TRBD1. J was trimmed by 10 bases and V by 2 bases; bases with no gene match: 8. Germline loops: CDR1 MGHRA, CDR2 YSYEKL. This CDR3 comprises 14 residues. The DNA of the CDR3 is TGCGCCAGCAGCCAATCTCACAGGGGAGGACCCCAGCATTTT. Translated: CASSQSHRGGPQHF.

This chain uses TRBV27 with TRBJ1-5; possibly TRBD1 for D (6 bases). Looked up from germline, CDR1 is MNHEY and CDR2 is SMNVEV (reference sequence). The V end was cut by 7 bases, the J end by 3 bases, with 10 bases between. CDR3 length: 13 amino acids. The CDR3 spells CASTHRANQPQHF. The CDR3 nucleotides read TGTGCCAGCACACACAGGGCCAATCAGCCCCAGCATTTT.

The V gene is TRBV20-1, the J gene TRBJ1-2, with a tentative D call TRBD1 (5 bases). There are 11 residues in the CDR3. Per germline, CDR1 DFQATT and CDR2 SNEGSKA (reference sequence). Trimming took off 6 bases at V and 8 bases at J, with 13 bases between the two ends. Written as DNA, the CDR3 is TGCAGTGCCACCGATCGACAGGGCTACACCTTC. Translation: CSATDRQGYTF.